This is a list of T cell receptor beta chains from one sample in a study of cytomegalovirus exposure and HLA in healthy donors. Assay used: immunoSEQ multiplex PCR; TCRdb lists only in-frame clones, some missing. Of 85,000 to 130,000 clones in the sample, approximately 82% were seen once. Input material: PBMCs. All receptors come from a woman younger than 35 in good health and CMV-seronegative. The CDR3 runs from the conserved cysteine through the conserved F or W. D genes are given only for firm matches. Clone size appears in some rows only: once, few, many, or a class for an expanded clone.

>16|TRBV7-9|.|TRBJ1-4|.
TGTGCCAGCAGCGCAGACAGTCCAGGGTACGATGAAAAACTGTTTTTT
CASSADSPGYDEKLFF
>16|TRBV4-1|TRBD1|TRBJ1-2|.
TGCGCCAGCAGCCAAGAACCTCGACAGGGGTACTATGGCTACACCTTC
CASSQEPRQGYYGYTF
>18|TRBV4-3|.|TRBJ1-1|.
TGCGCCAGCAGCCAAGAACTCATACGGAAGGGGGGGGGCACTGAAGCTTTCTTT
CASSQELIRKGGGTEAFF
>15|TRBV6-5|TRBD1|TRBJ1-2|.
TGTGCCAGCAGTTATAACGGACAGGGGAACTATGGCTACACCTTC
CASSYNGQGNYGYTF
>15|TRBV4-2|.|TRBJ2-4|few
TGTGCCAGCAGTCAAAATGCAGGTGCCAAAAACATTCAGTACTTC
CASSQNAGAKNIQYF
>15|TRBV9|.|TRBJ1-4|.
TGTGCCAGCAGCGAGAGACAGGACATGGGTGAAAAACTGTTTTTT
CASSERQDMGEKLFF
>13|TRBV19|.|TRBJ2-1|once
TGTGCCAGTAGTATGGTAGGGGGCAATGAGCAGTTCTTC
CASSMVGGNEQFF
>19|TRBV4-3|TRBD2|TRBJ2-2|.
TGCGCCAGCAGCCACAGCCGGGACAGTAGCGGGAGTCCCCCCGGGGAGCTGTTTTTT
CASSHSRDSSGSPPGELFF
>14|TRBV2|TRBD1|TRBJ2-3|.
TGTGCCAGCCATCCGGGACAGGGAACAGATACGCAGTATTTT
CASHPGQGTDTQYF
>14|TRBV6-5|.|TRBJ2-1|.
TGTGCCAGCAAATTAGCACACTCCTACAATGAGCAGTTCTTC
CASKLAHSYNEQFF
>14|TRBV6-4|TRBD2|TRBJ2-3|.
TGTGCCAGCAGTGAGGGACTAGCGGCTGATACGCAGTATTTT
CASSEGLAADTQYF
>14|TRBV7-3|.|TRBJ2-5|.
TGTGCCAGCAGCCCCGGGACTGTTGAAGAGACCCAGTACTTC
CASSPGTVEETQYF
>21|TRBV7-8|TRBD1|TRBJ1-3|.
TGTGCCAGCAGCCCGCGGACAGGGCTGACTGTAACGCGGGTCTCTGGAAACACCATATATTTT
CASSPRTGLTVTRVSGNTIYF
>14|TRBV25-1|.|TRBJ1-3|.
TGTGCCAGCAGACATGACAGCTCTGGAAACACCATATATTTT
CASRHDSSGNTIYF
>11|TRBV2|.|TRBJ2-3|.
TGTGCCAGCAGTGTGAGAGATACGCAGTATTTT
CASSVRDTQYF
>12|TRBV6-6|TRBD1|TRBJ2-1|.
TGTGCCAGCAGTCCAACAGGGGGTGAGCAGTTCTTC
CASSPTGGEQFF
>15|TRBV28|.|TRBJ2-3|.
TGTGCCAGCAGTTCGGGCAGGGGCCTCGCAGATACGCAGTATTTT
CASSSGRGLADTQYF
>18|TRBV27|TRBD1|TRBJ2-2|.
TGTGCCAGCAGCCCACTTTCAAAGACAGGGGTGGAAACCGGGGAGCTGTTTTTT
CASSPLSKTGVETGELFF
>12|TRBV30|.|TRBJ1-3|.
TGTGCCTGGGCGCAACTTGGAAACACCATATATTTT
CAWAQLGNTIYF
>16|TRBV19|TRBD1|TRBJ2-1|.
TGTGCCAGTAGCACCCGTGGGACAGGGCGTGACAATGAGCAGTTCTTC
CASSTRGTGRDNEQFF
>16|TRBV7-2|TRBD2|TRBJ2-7|.
TGTGCCAGCAGCCTTGGACTAGCGGGACCTACTCGCGAGCAGTACTTC
CASSLGLAGPTREQYF
>16|TRBV4-1|TRBD1|TRBJ1-6|.
TGCGCCAGCAGCCATACAACAGGGGGCGGGAATTCACCCCTCCACTTT
CASSHTTGGGNSPLHF
>18|TRBV28|TRBD1|TRBJ2-7|.
TGTGCCAGCAGTTCACCGGGACAGGGGGTTCACGGCGCCTACGAGCAGTACTTC
CASSSPGQGVHGAYEQYF
>14|TRBV7-2|.|TRBJ2-7|.
TGTGCCAGCAGCTTGTCGTTCGGGAGCGGCGAGCAGTACTTC
CASSLSFGSGEQYF
>16|TRBV5-6|TRBD2|TRBJ2-2|.
TGTGCCAGCAGCTGGGCGACTAGCGGGGGGACCGGGGAGCTGTTTTTT
CASSWATSGGTGELFF
>14|TRBV19|.|TRBJ2-5|.
TGTGCCAGTTGCTGTGGACAGCTCCAAGAGACCCAGTACTTC
CASCCGQLQETQYF
>15|TRBV28|.|TRBJ2-2|.
TGTGCCAGCGGTATCCCCACAGGGACCGCCGGGGAGCTGTTTTTT
CASGIPTGTAGELFF
>15|TRBV27|TRBD1|TRBJ1-6|.
TGTGCCAGCAGTTCAAAAACAGGGGTCAATTCACCCCTCCACTTT
CASSSKTGVNSPLHF
>13|TRBV19|.|TRBJ1-1|.
TGTGCCAGTAGTATAGGTGAGATCGCTGAAGCTTTCTTT
CASSIGEIAEAFF
>15|TRBV4-1|TRBD1|TRBJ1-5|.
TGCGCCAGCAGCCAAGAACAGGGGTTCAATCAGCCCCAGCATTTT
CASSQEQGFNQPQHF
>16|TRBV19|TRBD1|TRBJ2-1|.
TGTGCCAGTAGTAGTCGACAGGGCTACTCCTACAATGAGCAGTTCTTC
CASSSRQGYSYNEQFF
>12|TRBV7-2|.|TRBJ2-7|.
TGTGCCAGCAGCTCCGGACTTGGTGAGCAGTACTTC
CASSSGLGEQYF
>16|TRBV28|.|TRBJ1-3|.
TGTGCCAGCAGTTTGGAGCGGGGAGGGGCTGGAAACACCATATATTTT
CASSLERGGAGNTIYF